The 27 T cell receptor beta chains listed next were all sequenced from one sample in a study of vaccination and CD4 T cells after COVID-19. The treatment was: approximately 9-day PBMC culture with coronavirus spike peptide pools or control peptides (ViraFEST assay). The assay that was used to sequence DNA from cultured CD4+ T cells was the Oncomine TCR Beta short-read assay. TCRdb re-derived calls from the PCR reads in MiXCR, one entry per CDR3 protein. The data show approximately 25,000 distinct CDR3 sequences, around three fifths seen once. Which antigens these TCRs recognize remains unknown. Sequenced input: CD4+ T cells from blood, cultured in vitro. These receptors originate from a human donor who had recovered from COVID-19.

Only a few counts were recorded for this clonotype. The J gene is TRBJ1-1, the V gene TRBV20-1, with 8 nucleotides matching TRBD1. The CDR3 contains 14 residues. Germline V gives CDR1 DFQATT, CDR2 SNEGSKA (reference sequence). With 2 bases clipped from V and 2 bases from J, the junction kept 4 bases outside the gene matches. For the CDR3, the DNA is TGCAGTGCTAGAATGGGACAGGTAAACACTGAAGCTTTCTTT. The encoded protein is CSARMGQVNTEAFF.

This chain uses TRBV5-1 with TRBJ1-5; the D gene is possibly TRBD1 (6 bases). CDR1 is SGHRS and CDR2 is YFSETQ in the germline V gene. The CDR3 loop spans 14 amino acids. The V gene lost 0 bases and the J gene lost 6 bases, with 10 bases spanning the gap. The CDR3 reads CASSLAGVGQPQHF. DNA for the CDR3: TGCGCCAGCAGCTTGGCAGGGGTGGGTCAGCCCCAGCATTTT.

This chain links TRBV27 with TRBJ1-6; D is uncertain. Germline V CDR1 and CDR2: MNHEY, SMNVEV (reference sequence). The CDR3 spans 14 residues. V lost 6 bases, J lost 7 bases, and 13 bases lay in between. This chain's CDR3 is CASSTLRQNSPLHF. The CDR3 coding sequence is TGTGCCAGCAGCACACTCCGCCAGAATTCACCCCTCCACTTT.

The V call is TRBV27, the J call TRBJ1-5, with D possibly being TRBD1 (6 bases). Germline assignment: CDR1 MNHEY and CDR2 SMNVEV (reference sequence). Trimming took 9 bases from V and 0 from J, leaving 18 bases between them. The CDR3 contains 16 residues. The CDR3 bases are TGTGCCAGAGGAGCCGGCAGGGGATGTAGCAATCAGCCCCAGCATTTT. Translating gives CARGAGRGCSNQPQHF.

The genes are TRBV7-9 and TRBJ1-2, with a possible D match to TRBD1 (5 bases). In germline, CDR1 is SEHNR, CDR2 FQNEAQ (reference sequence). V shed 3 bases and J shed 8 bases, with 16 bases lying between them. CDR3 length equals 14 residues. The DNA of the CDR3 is TGTGCCAGCAGCTTCGTTGGGGCAGGGAGGGGCTACACCTTC. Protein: CASSFVGAGRGYTF.

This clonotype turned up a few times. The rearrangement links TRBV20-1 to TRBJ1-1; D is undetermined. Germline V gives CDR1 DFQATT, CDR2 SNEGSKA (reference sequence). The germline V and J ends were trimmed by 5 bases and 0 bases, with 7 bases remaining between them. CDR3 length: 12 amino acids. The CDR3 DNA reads TGCAGTGCTCAATGGTTGAACACTGAAGCTTTCTTT. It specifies CSAQWLNTEAFF.

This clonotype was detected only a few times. CDR3 bases: TGTGCCAGCAGCTCGGACAGGGGGCAGGAGACCCAGTACTTC. This encodes CASSSDRGQETQYF. The rearrangement uses TRBV7-9 and TRBJ2-5; 11 positions agree with TRBD1. The germline V gene encodes CDR1 SEHNR and CDR2 FQNEAQ (reference sequence). The ends lost 4 bases at V and 5 bases at J; junction bases unmatched: 3. The CDR3 is 14 amino acids.

In DNA, the CDR3 is TGTGCCAGTAGTATAGGGTCAGGGGCCGGGGTGCCCCAGCATTTT. It codes for CASSIGSGAGVPQHF. The chain combines TRBV19 with TRBJ1-5; D is possibly TRBD1 (6 bases). Germline V gives CDR1 LNHDA, CDR2 SQIVND (reference sequence). Trimming shortened V by 1 base and J by 9 bases, and 16 bases separated the two germline ends. The CDR3 has 15 amino acids.

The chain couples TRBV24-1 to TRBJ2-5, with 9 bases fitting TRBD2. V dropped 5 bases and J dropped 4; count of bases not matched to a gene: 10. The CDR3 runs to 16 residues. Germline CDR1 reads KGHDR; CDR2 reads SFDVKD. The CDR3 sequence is CATSAGSGLALETQYF. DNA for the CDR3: TGTGCCACCAGTGCCGGGTCGGGACTAGCTTTAGAGACCCAGTACTTC.

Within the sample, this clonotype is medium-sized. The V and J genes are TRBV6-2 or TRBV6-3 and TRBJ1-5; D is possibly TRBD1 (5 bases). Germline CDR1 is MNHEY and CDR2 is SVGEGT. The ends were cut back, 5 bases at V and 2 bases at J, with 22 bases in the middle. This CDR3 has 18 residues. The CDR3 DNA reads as TGTGCCAGCAGTCCCGGACTAGGGACCATATTGGGCAATCAGCCCCAGCATTTT. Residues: CASSPGLGTILGNQPQHF.

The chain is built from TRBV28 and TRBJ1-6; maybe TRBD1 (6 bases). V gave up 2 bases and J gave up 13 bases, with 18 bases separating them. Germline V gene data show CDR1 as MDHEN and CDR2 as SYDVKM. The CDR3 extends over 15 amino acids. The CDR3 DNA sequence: TGTGCCAGCAGTTTAGTGGACGGGGGCCTGTGGCCCCTCCACTTT. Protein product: CASSLVDGGLWPLHF.

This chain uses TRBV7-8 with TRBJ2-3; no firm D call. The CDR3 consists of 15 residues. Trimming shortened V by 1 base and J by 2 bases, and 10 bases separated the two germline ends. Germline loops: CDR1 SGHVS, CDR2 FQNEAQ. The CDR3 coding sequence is TGTGCCAGCAGCTTAGTTATGTCTCCCACAGATACGCAGTATTTT. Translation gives CASSLVMSPTDTQYF.

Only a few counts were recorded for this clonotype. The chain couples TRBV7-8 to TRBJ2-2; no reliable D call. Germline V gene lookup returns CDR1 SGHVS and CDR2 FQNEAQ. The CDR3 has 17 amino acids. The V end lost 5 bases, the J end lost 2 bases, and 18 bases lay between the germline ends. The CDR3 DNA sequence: TGTGCCAGCAGCCCGAAGCTTAGATCAGCTAACACCGGGGAGCTGTTTTTT. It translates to CASSPKLRSANTGELFF.

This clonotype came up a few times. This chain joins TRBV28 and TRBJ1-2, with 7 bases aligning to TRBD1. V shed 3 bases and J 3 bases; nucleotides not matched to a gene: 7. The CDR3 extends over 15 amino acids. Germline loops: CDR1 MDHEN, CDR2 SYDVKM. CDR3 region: CASSFPADRDYGYTF. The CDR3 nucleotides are TGTGCCAGCAGTTTCCCAGCCGACAGGGACTATGGCTACACCTTC.

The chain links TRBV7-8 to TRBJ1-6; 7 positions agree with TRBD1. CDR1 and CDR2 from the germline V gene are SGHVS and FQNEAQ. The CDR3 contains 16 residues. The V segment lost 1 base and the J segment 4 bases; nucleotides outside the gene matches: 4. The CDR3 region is CASSLEGALYNSPLHF. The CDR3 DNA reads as TGTGCCAGCAGCTTAGAGGGGGCCCTATATAATTCACCCCTCCACTTT.

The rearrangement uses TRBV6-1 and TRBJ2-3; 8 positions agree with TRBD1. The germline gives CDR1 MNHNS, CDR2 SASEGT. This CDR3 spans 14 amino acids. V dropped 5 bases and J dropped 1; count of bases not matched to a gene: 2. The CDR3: CASSQDRGTDTQYF. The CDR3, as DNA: TGTGCCAGCAGTCAGGACAGGGGCACAGATACGCAGTATTTT.

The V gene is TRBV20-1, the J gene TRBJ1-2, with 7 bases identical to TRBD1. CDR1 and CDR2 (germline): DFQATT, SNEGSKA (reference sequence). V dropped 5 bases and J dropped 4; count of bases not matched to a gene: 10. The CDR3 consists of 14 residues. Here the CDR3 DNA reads TGCAGTGCTGGGCGACAGGGAGGGATCTATGGCTACACCTTC. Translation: CSAGRQGGIYGYTF.

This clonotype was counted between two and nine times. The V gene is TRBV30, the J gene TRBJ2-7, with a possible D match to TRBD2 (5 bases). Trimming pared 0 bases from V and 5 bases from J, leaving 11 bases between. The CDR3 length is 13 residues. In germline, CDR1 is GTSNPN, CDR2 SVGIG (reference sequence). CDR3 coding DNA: TGTGCCTGGAGTGTAGGCAGGACTCACGAGCAGTACTTC. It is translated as CAWSVGRTHEQYF.

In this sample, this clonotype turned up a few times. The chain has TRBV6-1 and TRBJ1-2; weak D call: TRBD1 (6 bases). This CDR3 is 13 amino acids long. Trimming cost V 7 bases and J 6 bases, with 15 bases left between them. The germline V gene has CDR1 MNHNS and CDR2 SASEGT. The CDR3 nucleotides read TGTGCCAGCACCAAAAGGGGGTTGAATGGCTACACCTTC. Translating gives CASTKRGLNGYTF.

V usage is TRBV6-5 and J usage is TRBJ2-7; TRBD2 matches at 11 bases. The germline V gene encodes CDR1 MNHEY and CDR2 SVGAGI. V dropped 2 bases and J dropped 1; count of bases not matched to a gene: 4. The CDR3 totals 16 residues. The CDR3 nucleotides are TGTGCCAGCAGTTACCCGACTAGCGGGATTTCCTACGAGCAGTACTTC. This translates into CASSYPTSGISYEQYF.

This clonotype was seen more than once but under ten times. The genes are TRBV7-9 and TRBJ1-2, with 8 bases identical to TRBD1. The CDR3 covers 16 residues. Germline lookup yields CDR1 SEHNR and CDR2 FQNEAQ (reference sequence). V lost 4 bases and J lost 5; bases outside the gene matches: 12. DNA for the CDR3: TGTGCCAGCAGCTCCCCTACCGGACAGGGCAGATATGGCTACACCTTC. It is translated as CASSSPTGQGRYGYTF.

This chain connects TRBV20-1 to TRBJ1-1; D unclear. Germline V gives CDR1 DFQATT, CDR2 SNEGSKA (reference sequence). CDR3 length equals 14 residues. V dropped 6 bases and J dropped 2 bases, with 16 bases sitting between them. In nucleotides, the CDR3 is TGCAGTGCCCTCCATCCGAGTAAAAACACTGAAGCTTTCTTT. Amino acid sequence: CSALHPSKNTEAFF.

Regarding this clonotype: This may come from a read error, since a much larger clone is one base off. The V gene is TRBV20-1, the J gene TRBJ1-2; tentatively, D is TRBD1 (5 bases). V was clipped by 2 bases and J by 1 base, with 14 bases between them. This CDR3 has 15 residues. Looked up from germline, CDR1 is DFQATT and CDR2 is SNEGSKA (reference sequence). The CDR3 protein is CSARPHKGLNYGYTF. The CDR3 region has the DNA TGCAGTGCTAGACCCCACAAGGGGCTTAACTATGGCTACACCTTC.

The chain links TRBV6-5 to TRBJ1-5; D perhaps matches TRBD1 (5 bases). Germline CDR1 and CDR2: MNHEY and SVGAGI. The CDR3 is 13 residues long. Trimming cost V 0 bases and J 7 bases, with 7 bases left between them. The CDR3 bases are TGTGCCAGCAGTTACTCTAGGGGCCAGCCCCAGCATTTT. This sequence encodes CASSYSRGQPQHF.

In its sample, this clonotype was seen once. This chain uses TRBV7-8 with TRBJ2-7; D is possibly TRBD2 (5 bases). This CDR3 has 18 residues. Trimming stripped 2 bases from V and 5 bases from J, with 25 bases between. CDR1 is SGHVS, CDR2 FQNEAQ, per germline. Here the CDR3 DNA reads TGTGCCAGCAGCTTACGTCCATCAACTAGTTTGTCGATCGACGAGCAGTACTTC. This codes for CASSLRPSTSLSIDEQYF.

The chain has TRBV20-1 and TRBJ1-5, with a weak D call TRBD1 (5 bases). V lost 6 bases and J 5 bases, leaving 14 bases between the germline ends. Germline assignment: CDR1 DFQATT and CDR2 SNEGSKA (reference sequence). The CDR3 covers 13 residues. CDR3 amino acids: CSAVRGVDQPQHF. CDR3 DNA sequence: TGCAGTGCAGTCCGGGGCGTCGATCAGCCCCAGCATTTT.

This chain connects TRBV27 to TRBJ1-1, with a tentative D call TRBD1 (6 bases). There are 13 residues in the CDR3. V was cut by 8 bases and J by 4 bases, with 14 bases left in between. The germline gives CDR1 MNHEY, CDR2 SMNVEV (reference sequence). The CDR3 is CASRKQGPTEAFF. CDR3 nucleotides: TGTGCCAGCCGAAAACAGGGACCCACTGAAGCTTTCTTT.